Below are 31 T cell receptor beta chains sequenced from a single sample in a study of OX40 agonist ivuxolimab in advanced cancers. TCRdb's table, derived via immunoSEQ multiplex PCR, lists solely in-frame clones and lacks some. The table records approximately 29,000 clones, around three quarters of them present only once. The sequences come from CD4+ or CD8+ T cells sorted from blood, collected in a trial of the OX40 agonist ivuxolimab. The receptors come from an adult with an advanced solid tumor such as melanoma, head and neck, liver or kidney cancer.

This chain links TRBV7-6 with TRBJ2-3; TRBD2 matches at 7 bases. CDR1 and CDR2 from the germline V gene are SGHVS and FNYEAQ. V lost 5 bases, J lost 4 bases, and 6 bases stayed unmatched. The CDR3 has 14 residues. The CDR3 DNA sequence: TGTGCCAGCAGCCCCGGGACTAACGCAGATACGCAGTATTTT. Protein sequence: CASSPGTNADTQYF.

V and J are TRBV2 and TRBJ1-2, with no clear D. This CDR3 is built from 11 residues. Germline V gene sequence: CDR1 SNHLY, CDR2 FYNNEI. Trimming stripped 7 bases from V and 11 bases from J, with 14 bases between. The CDR3 nucleotides read TGTGCCAGCACTCCTACAGAACGATACACCTTC. Translation: CASTPTERYTF.

The rearrangement links TRBV5-1 to TRBJ2-3; TRBD2 matches at 9 bases. The CDR3 runs 15 residues. Germline V gene data show CDR1 as SGHRS and CDR2 as YFSETQ. V was clipped by 3 bases and J by 0 bases; unmatched bases: 2. The DNA of the CDR3 is TGCGCCAGCAGCTCTCTAGCGGGGAGCACAGATACGCAGTATTTT. Its translation: CASSSLAGSTDTQYF.

The chain joins TRBV5-4 to TRBJ1-6, with a weak D call TRBD1 (5 bases). Trimming left V 5 bases short and J 6 bases short, with 15 bases between. Germline V gene sequence: CDR1 SGHNT, CDR2 YYREEE (reference sequence). The CDR3 has 15 residues. Here the CDR3 reads CASSSLGDGNSPLHF. The CDR3 coding sequence is TGTGCCAGCAGTTCCTTGGGGGATGGTAATTCACCCCTCCACTTT. Based on the CDR3 plus reference TRBV5-4 and TRBJ1-6, the full variable domain is ETGVTQSPTHLIKTRGQQVTLRCSSQSGHNTVSWYQQALGQGPQFIFQYYREEENGRGNFPPRFSGLQFPNYSSELNVNALELDDSALYLCASSSLGDGNSPLHFGNGTRLTVT.

The CDR3 DNA reads as TGTGCCAGCAGCCCCTGGGTAGTTACTTACAATGAGCAGTTCTTC. Translating gives CASSPWVVTYNEQFF. The rearrangement uses TRBV7-8 and TRBJ2-1; the D is unclear. The CDR3 covers 15 residues. Trimming took off 5 bases at V and 4 bases at J, with 15 bases between the two ends. The germline CDR1 and CDR2 sequences are SGHVS and FQNEAQ.

The genes are TRBV29-1 and TRBJ2-2; the match to TRBD1 covers 8 bases. Germline V CDR1 and CDR2: SQVTM, ANQGSEA. V lost 2 bases and J lost 3; bases outside the gene matches: 5. This CDR3 has 15 amino acids. Written as DNA, the CDR3 is TGCAGCGTTGAATCCCCAGGGGGCCACACCGGGGAGCTGTTTTTT. Protein sequence: CSVESPGGHTGELFF.

This clone was recorded once. Here the CDR3 reads CASSSGQGTGNTEAFF. CDR3 coding DNA: TGCGCCAGCAGCTCAGGACAGGGGACTGGAAACACTGAAGCTTTCTTT. J is TRBJ1-1 and V is TRBV5-1, with 9 bases fitting TRBD1. This CDR3 comprises 16 residues. Germline CDR1 SGHRS, CDR2 YFSETQ. The V gene end was trimmed by 3 bases and the J gene end by 2 bases; junction bases not matched to a gene: 8.

This chain joins TRBV4-2 and TRBJ2-2; possibly TRBD1 for D (6 bases). This CDR3 spans 17 amino acids. The V and J ends lost 0 bases and 2 bases respectively, with 13 bases between them. Germline V lookup: CDR1 LGHNA, CDR2 YNFKEQ. The CDR3 DNA is TGTGCCAGCAGCCAAGATCTCAGGGGAGCCAACACCGGGGAGCTGTTTTTT. Translated: CASSQDLRGANTGELFF.

The rearrangement links TRBV5-1 to TRBJ2-5; tentatively, D is TRBD1 or TRBD2 (5 bases each). The J call is uncertain, as TRBJ2-7 better fits the DNA end. This CDR3 comprises 15 residues. Germline V gene lookup returns CDR1 SGHRS and CDR2 YFSETQ. In DNA, the CDR3 is TGCGCCAGCAGCTGGGGGACGTCAAGCTCCTACGAGCAGTACTTC. It encodes CASSWGTSSSYEQYF.

The V and J genes are TRBV30 and TRBJ1-2; D call uncertain. Looked up from germline, CDR1 is GTSNPN and CDR2 is SVGIG (reference sequence). Trimming took 5 bases from V and 4 from J, leaving 11 bases between them. This CDR3 has 12 residues. In DNA, the CDR3 is TGTGCCTGGGGGCCTGGTTCCTATGGCTACACCTTC. It is translated as CAWGPGSYGYTF. Using reference TRBV30 and TRBJ1-2 for the parts outside the CDR3, the full variable domain is SQTIHQWPATLVQPVGSPLSLECTVEGTSNPNLYWYRQAAGRGLQLLFYSVGIGQISSEVPQNLSASRPQDRQFILSSKKLLLSDSGFYLCAWGPGSYGYTFGSGTRLTVV.

The chain links TRBV11-3 to TRBJ2-2; 7 positions agree with TRBD1. The length of the CDR3 is 15 residues. V dropped 4 bases and J dropped 5; count of bases not matched to a gene: 7. Germline CDR1 is SGHNT and CDR2 is YENEEA. In DNA, the CDR3 is TGTGCCAGCAGCTACAACAGGGGAAGTACCGGGGAGCTGTTTTTT. This encodes CASSYNRGSTGELFF.

The chain recombines TRBV4-1 with TRBJ2-7; D unresolved. The CDR3 is made up of 14 amino acids. Germline CDR1 reads MGHRA; CDR2 reads YSYEKL. V was clipped by 0 bases and J by 6 bases, with 12 bases between them. The CDR3 nucleotides read TGCGCCAGCAGCCAAGATAGGTTATCAAGCGAGCAGTACTTC. Translation gives CASSQDRLSSEQYF.

CDR3 in DNA: TGTGCCAGTCAGGGACAGGTAAACAATGAGCAGTTCTTC. Its translation is CASQGQVNNEQFF. The rearrangement joins TRBV25-1 to TRBJ2-1; TRBD1 agrees at 8 bases. Germline loops: CDR1 MGHDK, CDR2 SYGVNS. Trimming cost V 9 bases and J 5 bases; bases outside gene matches: 6. The CDR3 spans 13 residues.

The CDR3 nucleotides read TGCGCCAGCAGCCAAGTCTCCCAGTTTAATGAAAAACTGTTTTTT. This sequence encodes CASSQVSQFNEKLFF. V and J are TRBV4-1 and TRBJ1-4, with D unresolved. Per germline, CDR1 MGHRA and CDR2 YSYEKL. The V and J ends lost 1 base and 4 bases respectively, with 10 bases between them. The CDR3 is made up of 15 amino acids.

The chain uses TRBV5-6 and TRBJ2-1; TRBD2 matches 8 bases. The junction had 6 bases not matched to a gene; V was cut back by 1 base and J by 6 bases. The CDR3 consists of 15 residues. The germline CDR1 and CDR2 sequences are SGHDT and YYEEEE. The CDR3 coding sequence is TGTGCCAGCAGCTTGAACGGGGGGGCGATCAATGAGCAGTTCTTC. The encoded protein is CASSLNGGAINEQFF. Based on the CDR3 plus reference TRBV5-6 and TRBJ2-1, the full variable domain is DAGVTQSPTHLIKTRGQQVTLRCSPKSGHDTVSWYQQALGQGPQFIFQYYEEEERQRGNFPDRFSGHQFPNYSSELNVNALLLGDSALYLCASSLNGGAINEQFFGPGTRLTVL.

A few counts support this clone. The chain employs TRBV7-9 and TRBJ2-7; unclear D gene. Germline lookup yields CDR1 SEHNR and CDR2 FQNEAQ (reference sequence). Trimming pared 7 bases from V and 4 bases from J, leaving 17 bases between. This CDR3 contains 14 residues. The CDR3, as DNA: TGTGCCAGCACCAATCCCAATGAGCCTTACGAGCAGTACTTC. Its translation is CASTNPNEPYEQYF.

CDR3 sequence: CASSSPGGETQYF. In DNA, the CDR3 is TGTGCCAGCAGCTCGCCTGGGGGAGAGACCCAGTACTTC. The genes are TRBV14 and TRBJ2-5; D possibly uses TRBD1 or TRBD2 (5 bases each). Germline assignment: CDR1 SGHDN and CDR2 FVKESK. Trimming shortened V by 5 bases and J by 4 bases, and 11 bases separated the two germline ends. The CDR3 consists of 13 residues.

This chain connects TRBV5-8 to TRBJ2-2; no clear D. This CDR3 has 17 amino acids. Trimming shortened V by 1 base and J by 3 bases, and 16 bases separated the two germline ends. Germline CDR1 and CDR2: SGHTS and YDEGEE. The CDR3 loop reads CASSLMFTVPYTGELFF. The CDR3 nucleotides are TGTGCCAGCAGCTTGATGTTTACGGTCCCCTACACCGGGGAGCTGTTTTTT.

As concerns this clone: The conserved closing phenylalanine or tryptophan is absent in this CDR3, likely reflecting a read error. The chain combines TRBV5-1 with TRBJ1-2, with unresolved D. From germline, CDR1 is SGHRS and CDR2 YFSETQ. The CDR3 is made up of 19 amino acids. Trimming pared 0 bases from V and 3 bases from J, leaving 24 bases between. In DNA, the CDR3 is TGCGCCAGCAGCTTGGCCCAAATCTCCACAGCACCTCTCGACTATGGCTACACCCTC. This codes for CASSLAQISTAPLDYGYTL.

This sequence joins TRBV11-2 and TRBJ2-7, with D hard to call. The CDR3 is 13 residues long. The ends were cut back, 1 base at V and 6 bases at J, with 10 bases in the middle. Germline V lookup: CDR1 SGHAT, CDR2 FQNNGV. CDR3 region: CASSLVAQGEQYF. Written as DNA, the CDR3 is TGTGCCAGCAGCTTAGTCGCTCAAGGCGAGCAGTACTTC. Variable domain in full (rest from reference TRBV11-2 and TRBJ2-7): EAGVAQSPRYKIIEKRQSVAFWCNPISGHATLYWYQQILGQGPKLLIQFQNNGVVDDSQLPKDRFSAERLKGVDSTLKIQPAKLEDSAVYLCASSLVAQGEQYFGPGTRLTVT.

In its sample, this clone was seen a few times. The chain employs TRBV10-3 and TRBJ2-5; weak D call: TRBD1 (6 bases). Deletions cut 2 bases from V and 2 bases from J, with 9 bases between. This CDR3 has 14 residues. Germline CDR1 ENHRY, CDR2 SYGVKD. CDR3: CAISEGGTQETQYF. CDR3 DNA sequence: TGTGCCATCAGTGAGGGGGGCACTCAAGAGACCCAGTACTTC.

The rearrangement links TRBV27 to TRBJ2-7; 7 bases are a match to TRBD1. CDR3 length: 15 amino acids. The V and J ends lost 6 bases and 1 base, in that order; junction bases with no gene match: 9. Germline CDR1 is MNHEY and CDR2 is SMNVEV (reference sequence). CDR3 bases: TGTGCCAGCAGCCCTCCAGGGGGTGGGTCCTACGAGCAGTACTTC. Encoded protein: CASSPPGGGSYEQYF.

This clone was counted a single time. The rearrangement joins TRBV5-4 to TRBJ2-7; the D gene is possibly TRBD2 (5 bases). The V end lost 1 base, the J end lost 4 bases, and 15 bases lay between the germline ends. The CDR3 sequence is 15 residues long. Germline loops: CDR1 SGHNT, CDR2 YYREEE (reference sequence). This chain's CDR3 is CASSLPARTQYEQYF. The CDR3 DNA reads as TGTGCCAGCAGCTTGCCGGCCAGGACTCAATACGAGCAGTACTTC.

This CDR3 reads CAWSVSRTGNTGELFF. CDR3 sequence (DNA): TGTGCCTGGAGTGTATCTCGGACAGGGAACACCGGGGAGCTGTTTTTT. J is TRBJ2-2 and V is TRBV30; 7 bases agree with TRBD1. CDR3 length equals 16 residues. The J segment lost 1 base and the V segment lost 0 bases, leaving 5 bases of the junction unmatched. CDR1 is GTSNPN, CDR2 SVGIG, per germline (reference sequence).

The rearrangement links TRBV5-4 to TRBJ1-2, with D tentatively TRBD1 (5 bases). This CDR3 has 14 residues. V was clipped by 1 base and J by 8 bases, with 15 bases between them. The germline V gene encodes CDR1 SGHNT and CDR2 YYREEE (reference sequence). The chain's CDR3 is CASSLWSGGRGYTF. In DNA, the CDR3 is TGTGCCAGCAGCTTGTGGTCGGGGGGAAGAGGCTACACCTTC.

The DNA of the CDR3 is TGTGCCAGCAGCTTCGGACAGGGGGTTGTGAACACTGAAGCTTTCTTT. Translating it yields CASSFGQGVVNTEAFF. This chain uses TRBV11-2 with TRBJ1-1; 10 bases are shared with TRBD1. CDR1 and CDR2 from the germline V gene are SGHAT and FQNNGV. The CDR3 length is 16 residues. V lost 3 bases to trimming and J lost 0 bases; unmatched junction nucleotides: 4.

The chain couples TRBV5-6 to TRBJ1-3; D gene uncertain. CDR3 length: 13 residues. Between the trimmed V and J ends, which lost 4 bases and 4 bases, there was a span of 9 bases. Per the germline V gene, CDR1 is SGHDT and CDR2 is YYEEEE. The CDR3 sequence is CASSSLGGNTIYF. CDR3 in DNA: TGTGCCAGCAGCAGCTTAGGAGGAAACACCATATATTTT.

This clone was seen only once. This chain joins TRBV28 and TRBJ1-4; D possibly corresponds to TRBD1 (5 bases). V was clipped by 7 bases and J by 12 bases, with 24 bases between them. The germline CDR1 and CDR2 sequences are MDHEN and SYDVKM. The CDR3 is 15 residues long. Here the CDR3 DNA reads TGTGCCAGCACTCTCGGCGGGACGCAGAGTAGGGAACTGTTTTTT. It yields the protein CASTLGGTQSRELFF.

With regard to this clone: This specimen includes other DNA sequences encoding the same CDR3. The chain's CDR3 is CASRMASNQPQHF. The CDR3 coding sequence is TGTGCCAGCAGGATGGCGAGCAATCAGCCCCAGCATTTT. The J gene is TRBJ1-5, the V gene TRBV6-5; no definite D call. This CDR3 has 13 residues. CDR1 and CDR2 from the germline V gene are MNHEY and SVGAGI. Trimming pared 6 bases from V and 1 base from J, leaving 7 bases between.

This chain joins TRBV2 and TRBJ2-7; D perhaps matches TRBD2 (5 bases). Germline loops: CDR1 SNHLY, CDR2 FYNNEI. V was cut by 2 bases and J by 9 bases, with 17 bases left in between. The CDR3 has 14 amino acids. The CDR3 here is CASSENRGANLQYF. In DNA form, the CDR3 reads TGTGCCAGCAGTGAAAATCGGGGAGCAAACCTGCAGTACTTC.

This rearrangement joins TRBV5-5 to TRBJ1-2, with TRBD1 identical over 10 bases. The V gene's germline CDR1 is SGHKS and CDR2 YYEKEE (reference sequence). This CDR3 spans 15 amino acids. J was trimmed by 6 bases and V by 0 bases; bases with no gene match: 5. The CDR3 DNA reads TGTGCCAGCAGCTTGGAGTGGGGGACAGGGGATGGCTACACCTTC. Its translation is CASSLEWGTGDGYTF.